What follows are 8 T cell receptor beta chains derived from one specimen sequenced in a study of OX40 agonist ivuxolimab in advanced cancers. The table came from immunoSEQ multiplex PCR; TCRdb's copy has only in-frame clones and leaves some out. The table includes about 58,000 clones, 70% to 90% detected once. The sample consisted of CD4+ or CD8+ T cells sorted from blood, taken in a trial of the OX40 agonist ivuxolimab. The receptors derive from an adult with an advanced solid tumor such as melanoma, head and neck, liver or kidney cancer.

This clone was recorded a few times. V is TRBV4-1 and J is TRBJ2-7, with D tentatively TRBD2 (6 bases). The V end lost 0 bases, the J end lost 2 bases, and 14 bases lay between the germline ends. Germline V gene sequence: CDR1 MGHRA, CDR2 YSYEKL. The CDR3 loop spans 16 amino acids. The CDR3 DNA reads TGCGCCAGCAGCCAAGATCGGCTAGCGATCGCCTACGAGCAGTACTTC. Protein sequence: CASSQDRLAIAYEQYF.

The chain carries TRBV7-6 and TRBJ2-3; D call uncertain. The V gene lost 6 bases and the J gene lost 2 bases, with 6 bases spanning the gap. The CDR3 is 12 amino acids. CDR1 is SGHVS, CDR2 FNYEAQ, per germline. DNA of the CDR3: TGTGCCAGCAGTCTTTACACAGATACGCAGTATTTT. Protein product: CASSLYTDTQYF.

This clone turned up a few times. The CDR3 loop reads CSVVRQYTGELFF. In nucleotides, the CDR3 is TGCAGCGTTGTTCGACAGTACACCGGGGAGCTGTTTTTT. V and J are TRBV29-1 and TRBJ2-2, with a possible D match to TRBD1 (5 bases). The ends were cut back, 4 bases at V and 3 bases at J, with 9 bases in the middle. The germline gives CDR1 SQVTM, CDR2 ANQGSEA. The length of the CDR3 is 13 residues.

Details on this clone: Compared with germline, one end of the junction differs, possibly owing to a read error. The chain uses TRBV6-1 and TRBJ2-2; D possibly corresponds to TRBD2 (5 bases). CDR1 and CDR2 (germline): MNHNS, SASEGT. There are 15 residues in the CDR3. CDR3 region: CAGSGPGYGTGELFF. Here the CDR3 DNA reads TGTGCCGGCAGTGGACCGGGGTACGGCACCGGGGAGCTGTTTTTT.

V is TRBV7-8 and J is TRBJ2-1, with 9 nucleotides matching TRBD2. Unmatched junction bases numbered 8, after V lost 5 bases and J lost 6 bases. CDR3 size: 15 residues. Per the germline V gene, CDR1 is SGHVS and CDR2 is FQNEAQ. The CDR3, as DNA: TGTGCCAGCAGCGAGGGGACTAGCATAGTCAATGAGCAGTTCTTC. It translates to CASSEGTSIVNEQFF.

The chain carries TRBV29-1 and TRBJ2-5, with D perhaps TRBD1 (5 bases). V lost 7 bases and J 1 base, leaving 7 bases between the germline ends. The CDR3 has 11 amino acids. Looked up from germline, CDR1 is SQVTM and CDR2 is ANQGSEA. DNA for the CDR3: TGCAGCGCAGGGTTCCAAGAGACCCAGTACTTC. Residues: CSAGFQETQYF.

This clone was detected only a few times. The V gene is TRBV9, the J gene TRBJ2-1; D gene unclear. This CDR3 has 13 residues. Germline V gene sequence: CDR1 SGDLS, CDR2 YYNGEE. Trimming took 6 bases from V and 5 from J, leaving 12 bases between them. CDR3 sequence reads: CASNPVSDNEQFF. The CDR3 DNA follows: TGTGCCAGCAATCCGGTTTCTGACAATGAGCAGTTCTTC.

The genes are TRBV19 and TRBJ1-5; D unresolved. The V gene lost 3 bases and the J gene lost 0 bases, with 15 bases spanning the gap. The germline gives CDR1 LNHDA, CDR2 SQIVND (reference sequence). This CDR3 region has 17 residues. The CDR3 protein is CASSIPPGGTSNQPQHF. CDR3 nucleotides: TGTGCCAGTAGTATCCCTCCGGGCGGTACTAGCAATCAGCCCCAGCATTTT.